Included here is one T cell receptor beta chain sequence, with context. This specimen comes from a study of blood T cell repertoires in COVID-19. The overall study: Acute and convalescent COVID-19 samples came from the United States, Italy and Spain. PBMCs, B-cell-depleted T cells, or T cells were the source of the cDNA or gDNA that made up the material.

Trimming cost V 6 bases and J 6 bases, with 15 bases left between them. This CDR3 has 13 amino acids. Germline V lookup: CDR1 SGHRS, CDR2 YFSETQ. Original processing methods: Estimated nucleated cell counts came from reference gene primer amplification. The repertoire was sequenced with immunoSEQ multiplex PCR; TCRdb's copy has only in-frame clones and lacks some. For V, J and clone size, that table is used; D and trimming come from the DNA. The repertoire holds about 42,000 clones, about three quarters seen once, with roughly 7.9% in the top ten. This TCR was sampled from a man in his sixties or seventies with active or convalescent COVID-19. Sequencing was performed on peripheral blood. The gene calls are TRBV5-1 and TRBJ1-1, with D possibly matching TRBD1 (5 bases). The chain's CDR3 is CASTISSGAEAFF. The CDR3 DNA reads TGCGCCAGCACCATATCGTCGGGGGCTGAAGCTTTCTTT.